This T cell receptor beta chain derives from a study of blood T cell repertoires in COVID-19. This CDR3 comprises 19 residues. CDR1 SNHLY and CDR2 FYNNEI come from the germline V gene. Trimming took off 0 bases at V and 4 bases at J, with 19 bases between the two ends. In the original workflow: Cell counts per sample came from amplifying reference gene primers. The table came from immunoSEQ multiplex PCR; TCRdb's copy has only in-frame clones and leaves some out. The D gene and trimming were derived from the DNA, and the V and J assignments and clone size from that table. The sample records approximately 15,000 clones, around 73% being singletons.

The chain combines TRBV2 with TRBJ2-6, with D perhaps TRBD2 (6 bases). This receptor was taken from a man between 65 and 79 years old with acute or convalescent COVID-19. Specimen: peripheral blood. The CDR3 bases are TGTGCCAGCAGTGAAGCAGTCGACTGGGGGACTGGAGGGGCCAACGTCCTGACTTTC. It specifies CASSEAVDWGTGGANVLTF.